This T cell receptor beta chain is from a study of OX40 agonist ivuxolimab in advanced cancers. Study in general: Hepatocellular carcinoma, melanoma, renal cell or head and neck cancer was diagnosed in the dose-escalation patients. Enrollees could have had prior anti-PD-1, anti-PD-L1 or anti-CTLA-4 therapy, which 30% to 50% had received.

Sequenced by immunoSEQ multiplex PCR; TCRdb stores in-frame clones only, minus some. Of some 87,000 clones listed, around 94% are singletons. The germline V and J ends were trimmed by 6 bases and 4 bases, with 18 bases remaining between them. The CDR3 covers 15 residues. Germline V gives CDR1 MNHEY, CDR2 SMNVEV (reference sequence). Specimen: CD4+ or CD8+ T cells sorted from blood, collected in a trial of the OX40 agonist ivuxolimab. The receptor comes from an adult with an advanced solid tumor such as melanoma, head and neck, liver or kidney cancer. The rearrangement uses TRBV27 and TRBJ1-2; no clear D gene. CDR3 region: CASSPLGQSSYGYTF. The CDR3 DNA is TGTGCCAGCAGCCCCTTAGGGCAGTCTAGCTATGGCTACACCTTC.